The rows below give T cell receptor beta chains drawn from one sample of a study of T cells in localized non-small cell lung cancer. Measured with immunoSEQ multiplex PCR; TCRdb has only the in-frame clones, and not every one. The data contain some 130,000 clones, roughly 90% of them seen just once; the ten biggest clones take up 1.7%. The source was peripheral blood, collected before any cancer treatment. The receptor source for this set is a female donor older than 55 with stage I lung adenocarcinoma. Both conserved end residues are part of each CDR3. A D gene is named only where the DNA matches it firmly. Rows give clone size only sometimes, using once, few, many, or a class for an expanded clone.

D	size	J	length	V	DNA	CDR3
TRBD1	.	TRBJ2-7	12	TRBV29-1	TGCAGCGTGGGACAGGGAACCTACGAGCAGTACTTC	CSVGQGTYEQYF
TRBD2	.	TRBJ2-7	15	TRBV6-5	TGTGCCAGCACCAGACTAGCGGGAGGGAATTACGAGCAGTACTTC	CASTRLAGGNYEQYF
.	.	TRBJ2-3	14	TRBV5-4	TGTGCCAGCAGCTACTCTGCGGGTGACGATACGCAGTATTTT	CASSYSAGDDTQYF
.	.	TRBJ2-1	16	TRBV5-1	TGCGCCAGCAGCTTGGTCGGGGGAGGTGGGTACAATGAGCAGTTCTTC	CASSLVGGGGYNEQFF
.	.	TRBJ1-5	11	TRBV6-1	TGTGCCAGCAGCCACGGTCAGCCCCAGCATTTT	CASSHGQPQHF
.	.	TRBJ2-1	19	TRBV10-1	TGCGCCAGCAGTGAGTCTGCGTTAACCACCGGGCCCAAGGACAATGAGCAGTTCTTC	CASSESALTTGPKDNEQFF
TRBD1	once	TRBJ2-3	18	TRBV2	TGTGCCAGAGCAGGGGGCGAGGTCCCGGGGTCTTCTACAGATACGCAGTATTTT	CARAGGEVPGSSTDTQYF
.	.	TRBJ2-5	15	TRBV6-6	TGTGCCAGCAGTTACACCGGGACACCTGAGGAGACCCAGTACTTC	CASSYTGTPEETQYF
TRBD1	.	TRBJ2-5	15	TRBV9	TGTGCCAGCAGCGCGGGACAGGGGCTTACAGAGACCCAGTACTTC	CASSAGQGLTETQYF
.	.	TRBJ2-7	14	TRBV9	TGTGCCAGCAGCGTAGTCGGCGAGGTTACCGAGCAGTACTTC	CASSVVGEVTEQYF
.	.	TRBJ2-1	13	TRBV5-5	TGTGCCAGCAGCTTGACGCCGCACAATGAGCAGTTCTTC	CASSLTPHNEQFF
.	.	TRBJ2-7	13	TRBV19	TGTGCCAGTAGTTCGACAAGCTCCTACGAGCAGTACTTC	CASSSTSSYEQYF
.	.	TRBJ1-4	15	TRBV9	TGTGCCAGCAGCGCGGGGACAACAACTAATGAAAAACTGTTTTTT	CASSAGTTTNEKLFF
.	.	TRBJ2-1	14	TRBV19	TGTGCCAGTAGTATCTCCTTGGAGCGCAATGAGCAGTTCTTC	CASSISLERNEQFF
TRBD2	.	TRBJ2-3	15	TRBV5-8	TGTGCCAGCAGCTTGCGGCGGGGGTACACAGATACGCAGTATTTT	CASSLRRGYTDTQYF
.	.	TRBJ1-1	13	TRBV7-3	TGTGCCAGCAGCGCCCAGTTGAACACTGAAGCTTTCTTT	CASSAQLNTEAFF
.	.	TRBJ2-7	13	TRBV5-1	TGCGCCAGCAGCTTGGGGGAAGCAGACGAGCAGTACTTC	CASSLGEADEQYF
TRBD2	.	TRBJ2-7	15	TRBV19	TGTGCCAGTAGGAATAGCGGGAGTTCGGTTTCCGAGCAGTACTTC	CASRNSGSSVSEQYF
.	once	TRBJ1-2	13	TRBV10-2	TGCGCCAGCAGTGTCCGGGGAACCTATGGCTACACCTTC	CASSVRGTYGYTF
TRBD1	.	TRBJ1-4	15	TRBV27	TGTGCCAGCAGTCTGGGTGGGACAGGGAGAGAAAAACTGTTTTTT	CASSLGGTGREKLFF
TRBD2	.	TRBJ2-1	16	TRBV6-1	TGTGCCAGCAGTGAGGAAGAGCGGGAGTTCTACAATGAGCAGTTCTTC	CASSEEEREFYNEQFF
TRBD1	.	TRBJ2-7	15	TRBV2	TGTGCCAGCAGCCCCTCAGGGACAGCCACCTACGAGCAGTACTTC	CASSPSGTATYEQYF
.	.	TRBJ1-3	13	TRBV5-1	TGCGCCAGCAGCCCGCAGATGGGAAACACCATATATTTT	CASSPQMGNTIYF
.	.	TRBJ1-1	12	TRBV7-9	TGTGCCAGCAACTCGGAGGGCCCTGAAGCTTTCTTT	CASNSEGPEAFF
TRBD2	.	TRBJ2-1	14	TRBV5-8	TGTGCCAGCAGCTTGAGACTAGCGGGAGGGCCGGTGTTCTTC	CASSLRLAGGPVFF
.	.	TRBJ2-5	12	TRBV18	TGTGCCAGCTCAACCCTGTCGGAGACCCAGTACTTC	CASSTLSETQYF
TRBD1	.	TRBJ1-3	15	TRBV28	TGTGCCATCCAGTCACCAGGGGGCCCCGGAAACACCATATATTTT	CAIQSPGGPGNTIYF
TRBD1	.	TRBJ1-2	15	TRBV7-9	TGTGCCAGCAGCTACTTTGGACAGGGATGGTCTGGCTACACCTTC	CASSYFGQGWSGYTF
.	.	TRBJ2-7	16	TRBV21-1	TGTGCCAGCAGCAAAGCGCACGGCAGGGGTCGAAACGAGCAGTACTTC	CASSKAHGRGRNEQYF
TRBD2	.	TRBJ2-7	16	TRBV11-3	TGTGCCAGCAGCTTAGCCAATAGCGGGAGTACCTACGAGCAGTACTTC	CASSLANSGSTYEQYF
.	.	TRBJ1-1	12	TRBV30	TGTGCCTGGAGTGACCGCGACAGGGAAGCTTTCTTT	CAWSDRDREAFF
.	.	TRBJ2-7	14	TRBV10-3	TGTGCCATCACCCCGGGCCAAAAGGCGGGGGAGCAGTACTTC	CAITPGQKAGEQYF
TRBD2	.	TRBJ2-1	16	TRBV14	TGTGCCAGCAGCCAACTAGGACTAGCGGCAGGCATTGAGCAGTTCTTC	CASSQLGLAAGIEQFF
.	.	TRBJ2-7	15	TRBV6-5	TGTGCCAGCAGTGCGGACGGATCTATCACCTACGAGCAGTACTTC	CASSADGSITYEQYF
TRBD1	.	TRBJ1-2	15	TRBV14	TGTGCCAGCAGCCTCCCCGGGACAGGAGTCTATGGCTACACCTTC	CASSLPGTGVYGYTF
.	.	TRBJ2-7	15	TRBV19	TGTGCCAGTAGTATCACAGGGTTAGGTTTGTACGAGCAGTACTTC	CASSITGLGLYEQYF
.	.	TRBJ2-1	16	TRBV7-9	TGTGCCAGCAGCTTACCAGGCGGTAGTTTAGGGGATGAGCAGTTCTTC	CASSLPGGSLGDEQFF
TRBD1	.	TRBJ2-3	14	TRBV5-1	TGCGCCAGCAGCCTGGACAGGGTGTCAGATACGCAGTATTTT	CASSLDRVSDTQYF
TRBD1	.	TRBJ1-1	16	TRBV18	TGTGCCAGCTCACCACTCCCCGGGACAGGTAGCTCTGAAGCTTTCTTT	CASSPLPGTGSSEAFF
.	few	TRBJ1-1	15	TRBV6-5	TGTGCCAGCAGTCCTCAGAGCACAGGGAACACTGAAGCTTTCTTT	CASSPQSTGNTEAFF
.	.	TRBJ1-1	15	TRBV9	TGTGCCAGCAGCCCAGCTGACAGGAAGAACACTGAAGCTTTCTTT	CASSPADRKNTEAFF
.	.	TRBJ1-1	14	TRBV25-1	TGTGCCAGCAGTGACCGGGACGGGAACACTGAAGCTTTCTTT	CASSDRDGNTEAFF
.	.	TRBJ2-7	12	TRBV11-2	TGTGCCAGCAGCTCCAATGCCGGCGAGCAGTACTTC	CASSSNAGEQYF
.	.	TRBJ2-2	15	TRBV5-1	TGCGCCAGCAGCTTGGTGGAGGGGTACACCGGGGAGCTGTTTTTT	CASSLVEGYTGELFF
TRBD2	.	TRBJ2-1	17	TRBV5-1	TGCGCCAGCAGCCCGGGGACTAGCGGGAGGTTTTTCAATGAGCAGTTCTTC	CASSPGTSGRFFNEQFF
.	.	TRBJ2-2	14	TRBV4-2	TGTGCCAGCAGCCACAATCCAGGAACCGGGGAGCTGTTTTTT	CASSHNPGTGELFF
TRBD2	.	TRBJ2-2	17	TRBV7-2	TGTGCCAGCAGCTTAGTGTCGGCGGGAGGGGTTACCGGGGAGCTGTTTTTT	CASSLVSAGGVTGELFF
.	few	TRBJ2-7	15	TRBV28	TGTGCCAGCAATGGGCAGGGACGGCACTCCTACGAGCAGTACTTC	CASNGQGRHSYEQYF
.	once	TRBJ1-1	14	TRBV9	TGTGCCAGCACCGAGGACGGGAGTAATACTGAAGCTTTCTTT	CASTEDGSNTEAFF
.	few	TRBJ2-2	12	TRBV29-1	TGCAGCGTGGGGATGCCTCTCGGGGAGCTGTTTTTT	CSVGMPLGELFF
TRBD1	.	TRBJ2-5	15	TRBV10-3	TGTGCCATCAGTGGGGACAGGCATTTCCAAGAGACCCAGTACTTC	CAISGDRHFQETQYF
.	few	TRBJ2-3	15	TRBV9	TGTGCCAGCAGCGTAGACCCGGGAGGCACAGATACGCAGTATTTT	CASSVDPGGTDTQYF
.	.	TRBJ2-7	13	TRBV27	TGTGCCAGCAGTTTCCGTAGCTCCTACGAGCAGTACTTC	CASSFRSSYEQYF